These 32 T cell receptor beta chains were sequenced from one sample in a study of cytomegalovirus exposure and HLA in healthy donors. The PCR used 60 Vbeta and 13 Jbeta primers. Method: immunoSEQ multiplex PCR; TCRdb's copy keeps in-frame clones and lacks some. Of 200,000 or so clones listed, about four fifths are singletons. The material sequenced was PBMCs. These receptor sequences come from a boy between 2 and 10 years old in good health and CMV-seronegative.

The rearrangement joins TRBV19 to TRBJ1-2; D perhaps matches TRBD1 (5 bases). The CDR3 contains 13 residues. V dropped 3 bases and J dropped 8 bases, with 13 bases sitting between them. Germline CDR1 LNHDA, CDR2 SQIVND (reference sequence). The CDR3 protein is CASSIPSGRGYTF. The CDR3 DNA follows: TGTGCCAGTAGTATTCCGTCAGGGAGGGGCTACACCTTC.

This chain connects TRBV6-1 to TRBJ1-2; D uncertain. Trimming cost V 6 bases and J 6 bases, with 14 bases left between them. The CDR3 extends over 13 amino acids. Germline V lookup: CDR1 MNHNS, CDR2 SASEGT. The CDR3: CASRAWGENGYTF. In nucleotides, the CDR3 is TGTGCCAGCAGGGCTTGGGGAGAGAATGGCTACACCTTC.

This clone has more than one count but fewer than ten. The CDR3 region has the DNA TGTGCCAGCAGTTACTCGCCTAGCGGGGTCACAGATACGCAGTATTTT. This codes for CASSYSPSGVTDTQYF. The genes are TRBV6-5 and TRBJ2-3, with 9 positions matching TRBD2. Germline assignment: CDR1 MNHEY and CDR2 SVGAGI. This CDR3 is built from 16 residues. V shed 0 bases, J shed 2 bases, and the junction held 3 bases outside the gene matches.

V gene TRBV11-2 combines with J gene TRBJ2-7; D is perhaps TRBD1 (7 bases). V lost 0 bases and J lost 4, with 10 bases in between. Germline V CDR1 and CDR2: SGHAT, FQNNGV. The CDR3 extends over 14 amino acids. The chain's CDR3 is CASSLDPGGYEQYF. The CDR3 DNA reads as TGTGCCAGCAGCTTAGACCCAGGGGGGTACGAGCAGTACTTC.

The V gene is TRBV7-2, the J gene TRBJ2-2; 8 bases fit TRBD2. Trimming at V came to 8 bases and at J to 9 bases, leaving 14 bases not matched to a gene. Looked up from germline, CDR1 is SGHTA and CDR2 is FQGNSA. This CDR3 comprises 15 residues. This CDR3 is CASSTGGDFPRELFF. CDR3 in DNA: TGTGCCAGCTCAACCGGGGGGGACTTCCCCCGGGAGCTGTTTTTT. The full variable domain, in which reference TRBV7-2 and TRBJ2-2 provide the parts outside the CDR3, is GAGVSQSPSNKVTEKGKDVELRCDPISGHTALYWYRQSLGQGLEFLIYFQGNSAPDKSGLPSDRFSAERTGGSVSTLTIQRTQQEDSAVYLCASSTGGDFPRELFFGEGSRLTVL.

V usage is TRBV5-4 and J usage is TRBJ2-1, with a tentative D call TRBD2 (6 bases). Trimming cost V 3 bases and J 14 bases, with 15 bases left between them. The CDR3 loop spans 12 amino acids. Germline lookup yields CDR1 SGHNT and CDR2 YYREEE (reference sequence). CDR3 coding DNA: TGTGCCAGCAGCTGGGATGGACTATCAAAGTTCTTC. The encoded protein is CASSWDGLSKFF.

The chain links TRBV7-2 to TRBJ1-2, with 8 positions matching TRBD1. The CDR3 runs 15 residues. From germline, CDR1 is SGHTA and CDR2 FQGNSA. Germline trimming cut 0 bases from V and 4 bases from J; bases unmatched to any gene: 4. The CDR3 DNA sequence: TGTGCCAGCAGCTTAGCGGCAGGGGGCACCTATGGCTACACCTTC. Its translation is CASSLAAGGTYGYTF.

The rearrangement uses TRBV27 and TRBJ2-5; the D gene is possibly TRBD1 (5 bases). There are 14 residues in the CDR3. The germline V gene encodes CDR1 MNHEY and CDR2 SMNVEV (reference sequence). V lost 3 bases, J lost 1 base, and 9 bases lay in between. CDR3 nucleotide sequence: TGTGCCAGCAGTTTTTCAAGGGGCCAAGAGACCCAGTACTTC. Residues: CASSFSRGQETQYF.

This clone was observed a few times. This rearrangement joins TRBV11-2 to TRBJ2-5; the D gene is possibly TRBD2 (5 bases). Germline values: CDR1 SGHAT, CDR2 FQNNGV. The CDR3 consists of 14 residues. The V end lost 5 bases, the J end lost 2 bases, and 12 bases lay between the germline ends. The DNA of the CDR3 is TGTGCCAGCAGCCCCACGACTAATCAAGAGACCCAGTACTTC. Encoded protein: CASSPTTNQETQYF.

The chain links TRBV5-7 to TRBJ1-5; 7 bases are a match to TRBD1. TRBV5-7 is assigned to the ORF class and has an uncertain function. V lost 2 bases and J lost 2; bases outside the gene matches: 13. CDR3 size: 18 residues. CDR3 residues: CASSFLRGRGQRNQPQHF. The DNA for the CDR3 is TGTGCCAGCAGCTTTCTTCGGGGCAGGGGACAGCGCAATCAGCCCCAGCATTTT.

J is TRBJ1-2 and V is TRBV29-1, with D possibly being TRBD1 (5 bases). The CDR3 extends over 14 amino acids. V was cut by 2 bases and J by 8 bases, with 18 bases left in between. Germline assignment: CDR1 SQVTM and CDR2 ANQGSEA. The CDR3, as DNA: TGCAGCGTTGAAACGTTCCAGGGAAGTGGAGGCTACACCTTC. It specifies CSVETFQGSGGYTF. The variable domain in full, completed from reference TRBV29-1 and TRBJ1-2, reads SAVISQKPSRDICQRGTSLTIQCQVDSQVTMMFWYRQQPGQSLTLIATANQGSEATYESGFVIDKFPISRPNLTFSTLTVSNMSPEDSSIYLCSVETFQGSGGYTFGSGTRLTVV.

V gene TRBV2 combines with J gene TRBJ2-5; weak D call: TRBD1 (6 bases). The J call is doubtful: the DNA matches TRBJ2-7 better. Germline V gene sequence: CDR1 SNHLY, CDR2 FYNNEI. The CDR3 is 15 amino acids. This CDR3 reads CASSLTGTLSYEQYF. The CDR3 region has the DNA TGTGCCAGCAGCCTAACCGGGACACTCTCCTACGAGCAGTACTTC.

The chain joins TRBV5-1 to TRBJ2-1, with 9 bases fitting TRBD2. The ends lost 4 bases at V and 0 bases at J; junction bases unmatched: 8. Germline V gene sequence: CDR1 SGHRS, CDR2 YFSETQ. This CDR3 has 17 residues. The CDR3 loop is CASSGVSGGASYNEQFF. DNA for the CDR3: TGCGCCAGCAGCGGAGTTAGCGGGGGAGCCTCCTACAATGAGCAGTTCTTC.

The rearrangement uses TRBV11-2 and TRBJ2-7, with 11 bases that match TRBD2. The CDR3 sequence is 18 residues long. The V segment lost 1 base and the J segment 3 bases; nucleotides outside the gene matches: 11. Germline V gives CDR1 SGHAT, CDR2 FQNNGV. The CDR3 nucleotides are TGTGCCAGCAGCTTAGTGGGATATACTAGCGGGGGCAACTACGAGCAGTACTTC. Translation gives CASSLVGYTSGGNYEQYF.

The genes are TRBV23-1 and TRBJ1-1; D may be TRBD1 (6 bases). TRBV23-1 has ORF status, its function being uncertain. This CDR3 spans 13 amino acids. V was clipped by 8 bases and J by 7 bases, with 17 bases between them. CDR3 sequence: CASPLDSSLEAFF. In DNA form, the CDR3 reads TGCGCCAGCCCTTTGGACAGTAGCCTTGAAGCTTTCTTT.

The V call is TRBV2, the J call TRBJ1-5, with D possibly matching TRBD1 (5 bases). The V end lost 6 bases, the J end lost 4 bases, and 10 bases lay between the germline ends. Germline-derived CDR1 and CDR2 are SNHLY and FYNNEI. The CDR3 consists of 13 residues. The CDR3 loop reads CASRPTVNQPQHF. CDR3 DNA: TGTGCCAGCAGACCGACAGTAAATCAGCCCCAGCATTTT.

The chain uses TRBV1 and TRBJ2-5; TRBD2, the table's D call, was not compared with the DNA. TRBV1 is designated a pseudogene. The length of the CDR3 is 16 residues. The CDR3 loop reads CTSSQGTPSDQETQYF. As DNA, the CDR3 is TGCACCAGCAGCCAAGGAACACCTAGCGACCAAGAGACCCAGTACTTC.

V is TRBV4-2 and J is TRBJ2-2; TRBD2 matches at 7 bases. The CDR3 sequence is 15 residues long. V shed 3 bases, J shed 0 bases, and the junction held 1 base outside the gene matches. CDR1 and CDR2 (germline): LGHNA, YNFKEQ. The chain's CDR3 is CASSQLAANTGELFF. In DNA, the CDR3 is TGTGCCAGCAGCCAGCTAGCGGCGAACACCGGGGAGCTGTTTTTT.

The chain has TRBV9 and TRBJ2-4; tentatively, D is TRBD2 (5 bases). The CDR3 is 15 residues long. CDR1 is SGDLS and CDR2 is YYNGEE in the germline V gene. The ends were cut back, 2 bases at V and 4 bases at J, with 13 bases in the middle. The CDR3 bases are TGTGCCAGCAGCGTGGGGTGGCGGAGGAAAAACATTCAGTACTTC. It yields the protein CASSVGWRRKNIQYF.

The V gene is TRBV2, the J gene TRBJ2-1, with TRBD2 identical over 10 bases. After removal of 2 bases from V and 9 bases from J, the junction contained 7 bases not matched to a gene. The CDR3 runs 15 residues. Germline V gene data show CDR1 as SNHLY and CDR2 as FYNNEI. CDR3 sequence (DNA): TGTGCCAGCAGTGAACGTCTAGCGGGGGACGGTGAGCAGTTCTTC. It translates to CASSERLAGDGEQFF.

The rearrangement uses TRBV9 and TRBJ2-7; 9 nucleotides agree with TRBD2. Per the germline V gene, CDR1 is SGDLS and CDR2 is YYNGEE. Trimming cost V 4 bases and J 3 bases; bases outside gene matches: 8. This CDR3 contains 15 residues. The CDR3 DNA is TGTGCCAGCAGCCCAGGGGGTAGCGGGGGCTACGAGCAGTACTTC. This encodes CASSPGGSGGYEQYF.

This chain joins TRBV5-1 and TRBJ2-1; TRBD2 matches 11 bases. The CDR3 spans 15 residues. Germline assignment: CDR1 SGHRS and CDR2 YFSETQ. The V and J ends lost 3 bases and 3 bases, in that order; junction bases with no gene match: 2. The CDR3 DNA follows: TGCGCCAGCAGCTCTAGCGGGGGGTTCTACAATGAGCAGTTCTTC. This translates into CASSSSGGFYNEQFF.

The rearrangement links TRBV9 to TRBJ1-1; D is undetermined. The CDR3 has 13 residues. The V gene lost 0 bases and the J gene lost 1 base, with 4 bases spanning the gap. Germline CDR1 SGDLS, CDR2 YYNGEE. CDR3 sequence reads: CASSVEQNTEAFF. In DNA form, the CDR3 reads TGTGCCAGCAGCGTAGAACAGAACACTGAAGCTTTCTTT.

The chain has TRBV4-3 and TRBJ2-3; TRBD1 matches at 8 bases. Germline CDR1 and CDR2: LGHNA and YSLEER. Unmatched junction bases numbered 5, after V lost 0 bases and J lost 6 bases. The CDR3 runs 15 residues. CDR3 bases: TGCGCCAGCAGCCAAGACTGGACAGGGTCGGATACGCAGTATTTT. Its translation is CASSQDWTGSDTQYF.

The gene calls are TRBV21-1 and TRBJ1-1. TRBV21-1 is designated a pseudogene. The CDR3 length is 16 residues. The CDR3 DNA reads as TGTGCCAGCTGGGATCCGCGGGGGCCACTCGACACTGAAGCTTTCTTT. This gives the protein CASWDPRGPLDTEAFF.

The chain uses TRBV4-3 and TRBJ1-2; maybe TRBD1 (6 bases). Germline V gene sequence: CDR1 LGHNA, CDR2 YSLEER. The CDR3 loop spans 15 amino acids. V gave up 1 base and J gave up 4 bases, with 13 bases separating them. CDR3 coding DNA: TGCGCCAGCAGCCAAGCGGACAGTCCGATCTATGGCTACACCTTC. This codes for CASSQADSPIYGYTF.

In this sample, this clone turned up once. The chain combines TRBV29-1 with TRBJ2-7, with 7 positions matching TRBD2. Trimming at V came to 4 bases and at J to 1 base, leaving 4 bases not matched to a gene. From germline, CDR1 is SQVTM and CDR2 ANQGSEA. The CDR3 totals 13 residues. The CDR3 protein is CSVGNGGSYEQYF. CDR3 sequence (DNA): TGCAGCGTTGGGAACGGGGGGTCCTACGAGCAGTACTTC.

This chain links TRBV5-4 with TRBJ2-3, with 14 bases fitting TRBD2. CDR1 is SGHNT and CDR2 is YYREEE in the germline V gene (reference sequence). The CDR3 is 15 amino acids. With 4 bases clipped from V and 5 bases from J, the junction kept 3 bases outside the gene matches. CDR3 protein: CASSIGTSGGDTQYF. CDR3 sequence (DNA): TGTGCCAGCAGCATCGGGACTAGCGGGGGAGATACGCAGTATTTT.

The chain recombines TRBV11-2 with TRBJ2-7; tentative D call: TRBD1 (6 bases). Germline values: CDR1 SGHAT, CDR2 FQNNGV. The V gene lost 4 bases and the J gene lost 5 bases, with 15 bases spanning the gap. The CDR3 length is 14 residues. CDR3 region: CASSSTGWYNEQYF. In nucleotides, the CDR3 is TGTGCCAGCAGCTCGACAGGCTGGTACAACGAGCAGTACTTC.

This clone appeared a few times. The chain employs TRBV6-5 and TRBJ1-5; D unclear. CDR1 is MNHEY and CDR2 is SVGAGI in the germline V gene. The CDR3 has 16 amino acids. The germline V and J ends were trimmed by 0 bases and 5 bases, with 14 bases remaining between them. CDR3 nucleotides: TGTGCCAGCAGTTACTCGTCTAACAGTCGTGATCAGCCCCAGCATTTT. It translates to CASSYSSNSRDQPQHF.

This clone was detected a few times. The chain combines TRBV15 with TRBJ1-2, with D possibly being TRBD1 (5 bases). In germline, CDR1 is LNHNV, CDR2 YYDKDF (reference sequence). Trimming took off 0 bases at V and 7 bases at J, with 9 bases between the two ends. This CDR3 contains 13 residues. In DNA, the CDR3 is TGTGCCACCAGCAGAGAACCAAGGGGTGGCTACACCTTC. Its protein is CATSREPRGGYTF.

This chain uses TRBV5-5 with TRBJ1-6; 9 positions match TRBD1. This CDR3 contains 14 residues. Per the germline V gene, CDR1 is SGHKS and CDR2 is YYEKEE (reference sequence). V shed 3 bases, J shed 7 bases, and the junction held 2 bases outside the gene matches. The CDR3 loop reads CASSSGQGNSPLHF. The CDR3, as DNA: TGTGCCAGCAGCTCAGGACAGGGGAATTCACCCCTCCACTTT.